A selection of T cell receptor beta chains follows, all from one sample in a study of T cell responses to AZD1222 COVID-19 vaccine. The repertoire was sequenced with immunoSEQ multiplex PCR; TCRdb's copy has only in-frame clones and lacks some. The data show some 180,000 clones, 92% seen once. The sample consisted of peripheral blood, taken 28 days after the second AZD1222 dose. These TCRs come from an adult who received the AZD1222 COVID-19 vaccine. Each CDR3 is given with its conserved first and last residue. The order of the fields is V gene, clone size, D gene, J gene, CDR3 DNA, CDR3 protein. The D gene is left open where the match is weak. The size field is filled for only some rows; it gives once, few, many or a size class.

V gene: TRBV2; clone size: .; D gene: .; J gene: TRBJ1-2; CDR3 DNA: TGTGCCAGCAGTGACAGGGCTCGCACCTTC; CDR3 protein: CASSDRARTF
V gene: TRBV5-1; clone size: .; D gene: TRBD1; J gene: TRBJ2-3; CDR3 DNA: TGCGCCAGCAGCCGGACAGGTGCTAGCACAGATACGCAGTATTTT; CDR3 protein: CASSRTGASTDTQYF
V gene: TRBV29-1; clone size: .; D gene: TRBD1; J gene: TRBJ2-5; CDR3 DNA: TGCAGCGTTGAAGAGGGACAGGGATACGAGACCCAGTACTTC; CDR3 protein: CSVEEGQGYETQYF
V gene: TRBV6-5; clone size: .; D gene: .; J gene: TRBJ2-5; CDR3 DNA: TGTGCCAGCAGTCAGGGGTCTGCGTGGGAGACCCAGTACTTC; CDR3 protein: CASSQGSAWETQYF
V gene: TRBV13; clone size: .; D gene: TRBD1; J gene: TRBJ1-2; CDR3 DNA: TGTGCCAGCAGCATCCTGGGACAGGGGAACTATGGCTACACCTTC; CDR3 protein: CASSILGQGNYGYTF
V gene: TRBV19; clone size: .; D gene: TRBD2; J gene: TRBJ2-5; CDR3 DNA: TGTGCCAGTAGACCCGGACTAGCGGGTTTTGAGACCCAGTACTTC; CDR3 protein: CASRPGLAGFETQYF
V gene: TRBV2; clone size: once; D gene: .; J gene: TRBJ2-1; CDR3 DNA: TGTGCCAGCTCCCCCCATGAGCAGTTCTTC; CDR3 protein: CASSPHEQFF
V gene: TRBV30; clone size: .; D gene: .; J gene: TRBJ1-5; CDR3 DNA: TGTGCCTGGCGCCGAGGAGGGACGGTGGCCCAGTATAGCAATCAGCCCCAGCATTTT; CDR3 protein: CAWRRGGTVAQYSNQPQHF
V gene: TRBV11-1; clone size: .; D gene: TRBD2; J gene: TRBJ2-1; CDR3 DNA: TGTGCCAGCAGCTTGGAGCGGGGCCCAGAGCAGTTCTTC; CDR3 protein: CASSLERGPEQFF
V gene: TRBV7-9; clone size: once; D gene: .; J gene: TRBJ2-6; CDR3 DNA: TGTGCCAGCAGCTTACTTATACCTGGGGCCAACGTCCTGACTTTC; CDR3 protein: CASSLLIPGANVLTF
V gene: TRBV19; clone size: .; D gene: .; J gene: TRBJ2-2; CDR3 DNA: TGTGCCAGTAGTATCGGGACCCCGCTTAGGGAGCTGTTTTTT; CDR3 protein: CASSIGTPLRELFF
V gene: TRBV4-1; clone size: .; D gene: TRBD2; J gene: TRBJ2-5; CDR3 DNA: TGCGCCAGCAGCGGCCTTGGACTAGATCAAGAGACCCAGTACTTC; CDR3 protein: CASSGLGLDQETQYF
V gene: TRBV7-2; clone size: few; D gene: TRBD2; J gene: TRBJ2-2; CDR3 DNA: TGTGCCAGCAGCTTTTCCGGGGGGGCGTCCGGGGAGCTGTTTTTT; CDR3 protein: CASSFSGGASGELFF
V gene: TRBV19; clone size: .; D gene: .; J gene: TRBJ2-2; CDR3 DNA: TGTGCCAGTAGTATAGACGCGGGAACGAACACCGGGGAGCTGTTTTTT; CDR3 protein: CASSIDAGTNTGELFF
V gene: TRBV18; clone size: .; D gene: .; J gene: TRBJ1-6; CDR3 DNA: TGTGCCAGCTCACCCGCGGGGGGGCTAAATTCACCCCTCCACTTT; CDR3 protein: CASSPAGGLNSPLHF
V gene: TRBV7-2; clone size: .; D gene: TRBD1; J gene: TRBJ2-4; CDR3 DNA: TGTGCCAGCAGCTTCGGGTTGACAGGGGCTGGGATTCAGTACTTC; CDR3 protein: CASSFGLTGAGIQYF
V gene: TRBV18; clone size: .; D gene: .; J gene: TRBJ2-2; CDR3 DNA: TGTGCCAGCTCACCGACTCCTAACACCGGGGAGCTGTTTTTT; CDR3 protein: CASSPTPNTGELFF
V gene: TRBV9; clone size: .; D gene: .; J gene: TRBJ2-5; CDR3 DNA: TGTGCCAGCAGCGTAGAATGGCGGGGACCTACCGAGACCCAGTACTTC; CDR3 protein: CASSVEWRGPTETQYF
V gene: TRBV5-6; clone size: .; D gene: .; J gene: TRBJ2-2; CDR3 DNA: TGTGCCAGCAGCTTCTTAAACACCGGGGAGCTGTTTTTT; CDR3 protein: CASSFLNTGELFF
V gene: TRBV28; clone size: .; D gene: .; J gene: TRBJ1-6; CDR3 DNA: TGTGCCAGCACCCAAGGGTTACGGGGAAGCTCCTATAATTCACCCCTCCACTTT; CDR3 protein: CASTQGLRGSSYNSPLHF
V gene: TRBV5-1; clone size: .; D gene: .; J gene: TRBJ2-1; CDR3 DNA: TGCGCCAGCAGCCGGGGTGGGGGTGAGCAGTTCTTC; CDR3 protein: CASSRGGGEQFF
V gene: TRBV6-2/TRBV6-3; clone size: .; D gene: .; J gene: TRBJ2-2; CDR3 DNA: TGTGCCAGCACCCCCGACGAGCAGGGGGAGCTGTTTTTT; CDR3 protein: CASTPDEQGELFF
V gene: TRBV19; clone size: .; D gene: .; J gene: TRBJ1-6; CDR3 DNA: TGTGCCAGTAGAAGTGAGTCAGGGGCCCATAATTCACCCCTCCACTTT; CDR3 protein: CASRSESGAHNSPLHF
V gene: TRBV6-4; clone size: .; D gene: TRBD2; J gene: TRBJ2-1; CDR3 DNA: TGTGCCAGCAGCCAACTAGCGGATACCTACAATGAGCAGTTCTTC; CDR3 protein: CASSQLADTYNEQFF
V gene: TRBV15; clone size: .; D gene: .; J gene: TRBJ2-5; CDR3 DNA: TGTGCCACCAGCAGAGATCCCTCCCATCCCAGGACCCAGTACTTC; CDR3 protein: CATSRDPSHPRTQYF
V gene: TRBV5-6; clone size: .; D gene: TRBD1; J gene: TRBJ1-5; CDR3 DNA: TGTGCCAGCAGCTCCGGACAGGGCTACAATCAGCCCCAGCATTTT; CDR3 protein: CASSSGQGYNQPQHF
V gene: TRBV6-1; clone size: once; D gene: .; J gene: TRBJ1-2; CDR3 DNA: TGTGCCAGCAGTGATCCAGGGGCCTATGGCTACACCTTC; CDR3 protein: CASSDPGAYGYTF
V gene: TRBV7-9; clone size: .; D gene: .; J gene: TRBJ2-3; CDR3 DNA: TGTGCCAGCAGCTTAGATCAGGCCACAGATACGCAGTATTTT; CDR3 protein: CASSLDQATDTQYF
V gene: TRBV6-6; clone size: .; D gene: TRBD1; J gene: TRBJ2-3; CDR3 DNA: TGTGCCAGCAGCCAGACAGGGGCGGTTACAGATACGCAGTATTTT; CDR3 protein: CASSQTGAVTDTQYF
V gene: TRBV18; clone size: .; D gene: .; J gene: TRBJ2-1; CDR3 DNA: TGTGCCAGCTCACCACTCGTAATAGCCTCCCCCTACAATGAGCAGTTCTTC; CDR3 protein: CASSPLVIASPYNEQFF
V gene: TRBV6-5; clone size: .; D gene: TRBD1; J gene: TRBJ1-4; CDR3 DNA: TGTGCCAGCAGTTACGCCTCAGGGGGTGGAGGTGAAAAACTGTTTTTT; CDR3 protein: CASSYASGGGGEKLFF